The 31 T cell receptor beta chains below come from one sample, sequenced in a study of cytomegalovirus exposure and HLA in healthy donors. With 60 Vbeta and 13 Jbeta primers, the PCR was carried out. Libraries were prepared by immunoSEQ multiplex PCR; TCRdb keeps only in-frame clonotypes and omits some of them. The top ten clones hold almost 2% of a sample with 150,000 to 200,000 clones, roughly 90% of them seen once. The specimen was PBMCs. The origin of the receptors is a woman between 18 and 29 years old in good health and CMV-seronegative.

The chain has TRBV2 and TRBJ1-5; 7 bases match TRBD1. After removal of 6 bases from V and 1 base from J, the junction contained 9 bases not matched to a gene. This CDR3 has 16 amino acids. Germline CDR1 and CDR2: SNHLY and FYNNEI. CDR3 bases: TGTGCCAGCAGGGCCCACAGGGGCAAGAGCAATCAGCCCCAGCATTTT. Protein: CASRAHRGKSNQPQHF.

The table lists this clone with a count of one. The genes are TRBV4-2 and TRBJ2-5; TRBD2 matches 13 bases. The J call is in doubt because the DNA end fits TRBJ2-7 better. Germline V gene lookup returns CDR1 LGHNA and CDR2 YNFKEQ. The CDR3 spans 16 residues. The CDR3 loop reads CASSQDEGTSGAEQYF. The CDR3 DNA sequence: TGTGCCAGCAGCCAAGATGAGGGGACTAGCGGGGCCGAGCAGTACTTC.

The chain joins TRBV6-4 to TRBJ2-3; 8 bases are a match to TRBD2. The V segment lost 6 bases and the J segment 1 base; nucleotides outside the gene matches: 6. This CDR3 is 15 amino acids long. Germline CDR1 and CDR2: MRHNA and SNTAGT. In DNA form, the CDR3 reads TGTGCCAGCAGCCAAGAAGCGGGGGGCACAGATACGCAGTATTTT. This translates into CASSQEAGGTDTQYF.

V usage is TRBV19 and J usage is TRBJ1-4; 7 nucleotides agree with TRBD1. In germline, CDR1 is LNHDA, CDR2 SQIVND (reference sequence). The ends lost 7 bases at V and 4 bases at J; junction bases unmatched: 12. This CDR3 comprises 16 residues. The chain's CDR3 is CASKDRSGPVNEKLFF. CDR3 bases: TGTGCCAGTAAGGACAGGTCCGGGCCCGTTAATGAAAAACTGTTTTTT.

This clone was detected a few times. The chain is built from TRBV5-1 and TRBJ2-2, with 8 positions matching TRBD2. The germline CDR1 and CDR2 sequences are SGHRS and YFSETQ. The CDR3 runs to 16 residues. V trimming: 0 bases; J trimming: 6 bases; junction bases outside the gene matches: 7. CDR3 coding DNA: TGCGCCAGCAGCTTGGCCGGGGGGGGATCGGCCGGGGAGCTGTTTTTT. Translation: CASSLAGGGSAGELFF.

This sequence joins TRBV5-1 and TRBJ2-7; 7 bases align to TRBD1. Germline assignment: CDR1 SGHRS and CDR2 YFSETQ. The ends lost 4 bases at V and 4 bases at J; junction bases unmatched: 8. This CDR3 is 14 amino acids long. CDR3 amino acids: CASSTRTGRYEQYF. The CDR3 region has the DNA TGCGCCAGCAGCACAAGGACAGGCCGGTACGAGCAGTACTTC.

V and J are TRBV18 and TRBJ2-1, with D perhaps TRBD2 (6 bases). V was clipped by 5 bases and J by 9 bases, with 23 bases between them. The CDR3 totals 16 residues. CDR1 and CDR2 from the germline V gene are KGHSH and LQKENI. Written as DNA, the CDR3 is TGTGCCAGCTCAAAACTTAGCGGCCGCGCGCCCACTGAGCAGTTCTTC. Amino acid sequence: CASSKLSGRAPTEQFF.

This sequence joins TRBV28 and TRBJ1-4, with D perhaps matching TRBD1 (5 bases). Germline lookup yields CDR1 MDHEN and CDR2 SYDVKM. The CDR3 is 16 amino acids. Trimming pared 6 bases from V and 5 bases from J, leaving 19 bases between. The CDR3 here is CASRTPGGVENEKLFF. Written as DNA, the CDR3 is TGTGCCAGCAGAACACCCGGAGGGGTGGAAAATGAAAAACTGTTTTTT.

CDR3 DNA: TGTGCCAGCAGGGATGCGTCCGGGACTATACTCTCTGGGGCCAACGTCCTGACTTTC. It translates to CASRDASGTILSGANVLTF. This chain uses TRBV7-8 with TRBJ2-6, with TRBD2 matching over 7 bases. Germline values: CDR1 SGHVS, CDR2 FQNEAQ. The CDR3 is made up of 19 amino acids. V was clipped by 6 bases and J by 0 bases; unmatched bases: 14.

This clone was observed a single time. CDR3 DNA sequence: TGCGCCAGCAGCCCAGACGTAGTAGAGGACAGCCTTTACGAGCAGTACTTC. Amino acid sequence: CASSPDVVEDSLYEQYF. The V and J genes are TRBV5-1 and TRBJ2-7; a weak D match, TRBD1 (6 bases). The germline CDR1 and CDR2 sequences are SGHRS and YFSETQ. The CDR3 consists of 17 residues. Trimming removed 4 bases at V and 4 bases at J, with 24 bases between.

The chain links TRBV7-9 to TRBJ1-5; D remains ambiguous. V was cut by 5 bases and J by 2 bases, with 16 bases left in between. Germline CDR1 SEHNR, CDR2 FQNEAQ (reference sequence). The CDR3 is 16 amino acids. The CDR3 bases are TGTGCCAGCAGCCCCCTGCTGAGTGTCGGCAATCAGCCCCAGCATTTT. This gives the protein CASSPLLSVGNQPQHF.

The chain combines TRBV27 with TRBJ1-2; a possible D gene is TRBD1 (5 bases). Per germline, CDR1 MNHEY and CDR2 SMNVEV (reference sequence). Trimming removed 0 bases from V and 2 bases from J, with 7 bases in between. The CDR3 spans 14 residues. The CDR3 nucleotides read TGTGCCAGCAGTTTATCAGGGGTAAACTATGGCTACACCTTC. The encoded protein is CASSLSGVNYGYTF.

The chain is built from TRBV19 and TRBJ1-2, with 8 positions matching TRBD1. CDR1 is LNHDA and CDR2 is SQIVND in the germline V gene (reference sequence). The CDR3 sequence is 17 residues long. The J segment lost 3 bases and the V segment lost 2 bases, leaving 11 bases of the junction unmatched. The CDR3 protein is CASSIRNSGQGHYGYTF. The CDR3 DNA follows: TGTGCCAGTAGTATACGAAATTCCGGACAGGGCCACTATGGCTACACCTTC.

The V and J genes are TRBV30 and TRBJ2-1; TRBD2 matches at 12 bases. The CDR3 is 12 amino acids. V shed 3 bases and J 12 bases; nucleotides not matched to a gene: 3. Germline V gene sequence: CDR1 GTSNPN, CDR2 SVGIG (reference sequence). The CDR3 region has the DNA TGTGCCTGGAGAGCTAGCGGGGGGGGGCAGTTCTTC. Amino acid sequence: CAWRASGGGQFF.

V is TRBV15 and J is TRBJ2-7; TRBD2 might be the D (5 bases). The CDR3 runs 15 residues. V was cut by 3 bases and J by 2 bases, with 14 bases left in between. CDR1 and CDR2 from the germline V gene are LNHNV and YYDKDF (reference sequence). The CDR3 bases are TGTGCCACCAGCAGCCCAGGACTCGGCACCTACGAGCAGTACTTC. This encodes CATSSPGLGTYEQYF.

Comments on this clone: Mismatch with germline at one junction end may stem from a read error. The chain has TRBV5-1 and TRBJ1-1; D ambiguous. The V gene's germline CDR1 is SGHRS and CDR2 YFSETQ. The CDR3 length is 14 residues. CDR3 sequence reads: CASSLDAFDTEAFF. For the CDR3, the DNA is TGCGCCAGCAGTTTGGATGCGTTTGACACTGAAGCTTTCTTT.

This clone has a handful of counts. The CDR3 reads CASSSWDSYSGYTF. DNA for the CDR3: TGTGCCAGCAGCTCCTGGGACAGCTATTCTGGCTACACCTTC. This rearrangement joins TRBV11-2 to TRBJ1-2; TRBD1 matches 7 bases. V shed 4 bases, J shed 7 bases, and the junction held 9 bases outside the gene matches. Germline loops: CDR1 SGHAT, CDR2 FQNNGV. The CDR3 spans 14 residues.

V usage is TRBV21-1 and J usage is TRBJ1-3. TRBV21-1 is assigned pseudogene status. This CDR3 comprises 15 residues. In DNA, the CDR3 is TGTGCCAGCAGCAAAAGTAGCCTAAAGGGAAACACCATATATTTT. Its translation: CASSKSSLKGNTIYF.

The gene calls are TRBV6-5 and TRBJ2-7, with 7 bases aligning to TRBD1. The V gene end was trimmed by 5 bases and the J gene end by 7 bases; junction bases not matched to a gene: 8. Germline V CDR1 and CDR2: MNHEY, SVGAGI. This CDR3 is built from 13 residues. CDR3 protein: CASSQGQSIEQYF. CDR3 nucleotides: TGTGCCAGCAGTCAGGGACAGTCGATAGAGCAGTACTTC.

The chain carries TRBV10-1 and TRBJ2-7; 8 bases agree with TRBD1. CDR1 and CDR2 (germline): WNHNN, SYGVQD (reference sequence). CDR3 length: 13 residues. Trimming took 7 bases from V and 0 from J; bases not matched to a gene: 2. CDR3 coding DNA: TGCGCCAGCACCACAGGGGGCTCCTACGAGCAGTACTTC. Protein product: CASTTGGSYEQYF.

The gene calls are TRBV6-5 and TRBJ2-7, with a possible D match to TRBD1 (6 bases). V gave up 2 bases and J gave up 2 bases, with 13 bases separating them. The CDR3 spans 15 residues. In germline, CDR1 is MNHEY, CDR2 SVGAGI. The CDR3 DNA follows: TGTGCCAGCAGTTACAACCGGGACATCGCCTACGAGCAGTACTTC. This gives the protein CASSYNRDIAYEQYF.

The chain has TRBV6-1 and TRBJ1-2; D call uncertain. The CDR3 loop spans 12 amino acids. The V gene lost 6 bases and the J gene lost 3 bases, with 8 bases spanning the gap. Germline V gene lookup returns CDR1 MNHNS and CDR2 SASEGT. The CDR3 spells CASSRVDYGYTF. DNA of the CDR3: TGTGCCAGCAGCCGGGTCGACTATGGCTACACCTTC.

V gene TRBV28 combines with J gene TRBJ2-7; 7 bases are shared with TRBD2. CDR1 and CDR2 from the germline V gene are MDHEN and SYDVKM. V lost 3 bases, J lost 1 base, and 12 bases stayed unmatched. The CDR3 extends over 17 amino acids. The CDR3 reads CASSFPLRGSRSYEQYF. The CDR3, as DNA: TGTGCCAGCAGTTTTCCCCTGCGCGGGAGTCGGTCCTACGAGCAGTACTTC.

The rearrangement uses TRBV6-5 and TRBJ1-2; 10 nucleotides line up with TRBD1. This CDR3 region has 15 residues. The germline gives CDR1 MNHEY, CDR2 SVGAGI. Germline trimming cut 6 bases from V and 4 bases from J; bases unmatched to any gene: 8. CDR3 sequence (DNA): TGTGCCAGCAGGGGACAGGGGACCTCCCCCTATGGCTACACCTTC. Translated, it gives CASRGQGTSPYGYTF.

The rearrangement joins TRBV28 to TRBJ1-4; 7 bases fit TRBD1. Germline CDR1 is MDHEN and CDR2 is SYDVKM. Losses at the gene ends were 6 bases for V and 7 bases for J; bases not matched to a gene: 11. The CDR3 is made up of 15 amino acids. The CDR3: CASSSPGTEGEKLFF. The CDR3 DNA sequence: TGTGCCAGCAGCTCCCCCGGGACAGAGGGTGAAAAACTGTTTTTT.

The chain joins TRBV28 to TRBJ2-7; maybe TRBD1 (6 bases). Trimming shortened V by 5 bases and J by 4 bases, and 9 bases separated the two germline ends. The CDR3 is made up of 12 amino acids. Germline lookup yields CDR1 MDHEN and CDR2 SYDVKM. In nucleotides, the CDR3 is TGTGCCAGCAGTATTGGACAGTACGAGCAGTACTTC. Translation gives CASSIGQYEQYF.

V and J are TRBV5-1 and TRBJ2-5; D may be TRBD2 (5 bases). With 0 bases removed from V and 5 bases from J, the gap between germline ends came to 11 bases. The V gene's germline CDR1 is SGHRS and CDR2 YFSETQ. CDR3 length equals 14 residues. The CDR3 sequence is CASSLEASRETQYF. In nucleotides, the CDR3 is TGCGCCAGCAGCTTGGAGGCTAGCAGGGAGACCCAGTACTTC. The full variable domain, rest sourced from reference TRBV5-1 and TRBJ2-5, is KAGVTQTPRYLIKTRGQQVTLSCSPISGHRSVSWYQQTPGQGLQFLFEYFSETQRNKGNFPGRFSGRQFSNSRSEMNVSTLELGDSALYLCASSLEASRETQYFGPGTRLLVL.

The chain joins TRBV28 to TRBJ1-3; D possibly corresponds to TRBD1 (6 bases). The CDR3 covers 15 residues. CDR1 is MDHEN and CDR2 is SYDVKM in the germline V gene. V lost 5 bases and J lost 4, with 15 bases in between. CDR3 sequence reads: CASSLPTGSGNTIYF. CDR3 sequence (DNA): TGTGCCAGCAGTCTCCCCACAGGGAGCGGAAACACCATATATTTT.

V usage is TRBV28 and J usage is TRBJ1-3; D possibly corresponds to TRBD1 (6 bases). This CDR3 is 15 amino acids long. The germline V and J ends were trimmed by 10 bases and 0 bases, with 16 bases remaining between them. The germline CDR1 and CDR2 sequences are MDHEN and SYDVKM. CDR3 sequence: CATSGGALSGNTIYF. The CDR3 DNA sequence: TGTGCCACGTCGGGGGGGGCCCTCTCTGGAAACACCATATATTTT.

V and J are TRBV7-2 and TRBJ2-5, with 12 bases fitting TRBD2. The better agreement between TRBJ2-7 and the DNA end casts doubt on the J call. The CDR3 is 18 amino acids. CDR1 is SGHTA and CDR2 is FQGNSA in the germline V gene. The CDR3 reads CASSLAPPSGGAIDEQYF. As DNA, the CDR3 is TGTGCCAGCAGCTTAGCCCCGCCTAGCGGGGGGGCGATCGACGAGCAGTACTTC.

This sequence joins TRBV6-1 and TRBJ1-6; D is perhaps TRBD1 (6 bases). V was shortened by 2 bases and J by 13 bases, with 15 bases between the two germline ends. CDR1 is MNHNS, CDR2 SASEGT, per germline. This CDR3 is built from 14 residues. CDR3 sequence reads: CASSETGIIHPLHF. The CDR3, as DNA: TGTGCCAGCAGTGAAACAGGGATTATTCACCCCCTCCACTTT.